Shown below are 15 T cell receptor beta chains from a single sample sequenced in a study of blood T cells in healthy people across ages. Primed by a sample-barcoded 5' primer and a J-beta primer mix, a second PCR proceeded for about 6 to 12 cycles. Using its own MiXCR run on the 5' RACE reads, TCRdb lists one record per CDR3 protein. This sample has roughly 500,000 distinct CDR3 sequences, with under 30% found just once. These data were also reused for a study on T cells of mothers and their children.

The sequencing sample was made of blood. These receptors were collected from a boy aged 10-17 years in good health.

The sample holds one count of this clonotype. CDR3 DNA sequence: TGTGCCAGCAGCTTCAGTTATTTTCGAACCTTC. Translated: CASSFSYFRTF. The chain links TRBV7-8 to TRBJ1-2; no clear D. The CDR3 covers 11 residues. Trimming stripped 3 bases from V and 14 bases from J, with 13 bases between. The germline gives CDR1 SGHVS, CDR2 FQNEAQ.

This clonotype turned up a few times. The J gene is TRBJ2-5, the V gene TRBV3-1; 14 bases agree with TRBD2. The CDR3 is 17 residues long. V lost 4 bases to trimming and J lost 4 bases; unmatched junction nucleotides: 8. Germline lookup yields CDR1 LGHDT and CDR2 YNNKEL (reference sequence). The CDR3 loop reads CASSPRLAGGPGETQYF. For the CDR3, the DNA is TGTGCCAGCAGCCCACGACTAGCGGGGGGGCCCGGAGAGACCCAGTACTTC.

The CDR3 sequence: CASGGPRREQYF. The CDR3 coding sequence is TGTGCCAGCGGGGGGCCCAGGCGCGAGCAGTACTTC. This chain uses TRBV12-3 or TRBV12-4 with TRBJ2-7; possibly TRBD1 or TRBD2 for D (6 bases each). The CDR3 extends over 12 amino acids. Trimming left V 8 bases short and J 6 bases short, with 14 bases between.

This clonotype was counted a few times. V and J are TRBV2 and TRBJ2-7; the D gene is possibly TRBD2 (5 bases). Looked up from germline, CDR1 is SNHLY and CDR2 is FYNNEI. Trimming removed 11 bases at V and 1 base at J, with 12 bases between. The CDR3 spans 12 residues. The DNA for the CDR3 is TGTGCCTCCTTCGGGGAGTCCTACGAGCAGTACTTC. Amino acids: CASFGESYEQYF.

This clonotype was seen a few times. The CDR3 protein is CASSYASGQRETQYF. CDR3 DNA sequence: TGTGCCAGCAGCTACGCATCGGGACAGAGAGAGACCCAGTACTTC. The rearrangement links TRBV6-5 to TRBJ2-5; 7 bases are shared with TRBD1. The CDR3 extends over 15 amino acids. The J segment lost 4 bases and the V segment lost 6 bases, leaving 11 bases of the junction unmatched. CDR1 is MNHEY and CDR2 is SVGAGI in the germline V gene.

This chain links TRBV27 with TRBJ1-6; 9 bases line up with TRBD1. Trimming cost V 4 bases and J 9 bases; bases outside gene matches: 7. Germline V gives CDR1 MNHEY, CDR2 SMNVEV (reference sequence). The CDR3 extends over 15 amino acids. Written as DNA, the CDR3 is TGTGCCAGCAGTTCTTTAACAGGGGGCTCTTCACCCCTCCACTTT. Its translation is CASSSLTGGSSPLHF.

CDR3 DNA: TGTGCCAGCTCACGTCTGGGGGTCTATGGCTACACCTTC. Translation: CASSRLGVYGYTF. This chain connects TRBV18 to TRBJ1-2; D perhaps matches TRBD1 (5 bases). Germline CDR1 and CDR2: KGHSH and LQKENI. This CDR3 is 13 amino acids long. Trimming stripped 4 bases from V and 4 bases from J, with 10 bases between. Combining the CDR3 with reference TRBV18 and TRBJ1-2 gives the whole variable domain NAGVMQNPRHLVRRRGQEARLRCSPMKGHSHVYWYRQLPEEGLKFMVYLQKENIIDESGMPKERFSAEFPKEGPSILRIQQVVRGDSAAYFCASSRLGVYGYTFGSGTRLTVV.

In this sample, this clonotype turned up a few times. The rearrangement joins TRBV20-1 to TRBJ2-4; TRBD1 is a possible D gene (6 bases). Germline-derived CDR1 and CDR2 are DFQATT and SNEGSKA (reference sequence). This CDR3 is built from 15 residues. Trimming stripped 3 bases from V and 1 base from J, with 13 bases between. In nucleotides, the CDR3 is TGCAGTGCTAGCTCAGGGGAAGGGGCCAAAAACATTCAGTACTTC. Its translation is CSASSGEGAKNIQYF.

The chain uses TRBV9 and TRBJ1-4; no clear D. CDR3 length: 16 amino acids. Trimming left V 0 bases short and J 1 base short, with 10 bases between. The germline gives CDR1 SGDLS, CDR2 YYNGEE. As DNA, the CDR3 is TGTGCCAGCAGCGTAGGACCCAGTGGAACTAATGAAAAACTGTTTTTT. It is translated as CASSVGPSGTNEKLFF.

This chain connects TRBV12-3 or TRBV12-4 to TRBJ2-3; 9 nucleotides line up with TRBD1. Trimming cost V 3 bases and J 9 bases; bases outside gene matches: 7. The CDR3 is 14 residues long. CDR3 bases: TGTGCCAGCAGTTTTAGGGACAGGGTAGGAACGCAGTATTTT. It encodes CASSFRDRVGTQYF.

CDR3 sequence: CASSLKSVSSYEQYF. The CDR3 DNA reads as TGTGCCAGCAGCTTAAAGAGTGTCAGCTCCTACGAGCAGTACTTC. The chain uses TRBV7-2 and TRBJ2-5; no firm D call. The DNA end favors TRBJ2-7, so the J call may be wrong. The CDR3 totals 15 residues. The V gene's germline CDR1 is SGHTA and CDR2 FQGNSA.

This clonotype was counted at least ten times. The rearrangement links TRBV29-1 to TRBJ2-7; D possibly corresponds to TRBD2 (6 bases). Trimming cost V 5 bases and J 5 bases, with 13 bases left between them. Germline loops: CDR1 SQVTM, CDR2 ANQGSEA. The CDR3 is 12 residues long. CDR3 DNA sequence: TGCAGCGTTTCCGGGAGTGGGAACGAGCAGTACTTC. Translating gives CSVSGSGNEQYF.

This clonotype was counted only a few times. V is TRBV15 and J is TRBJ2-5; D remains unclear. The J call may be mistaken, given a closer DNA end match to TRBJ2-1. The germline V gene has CDR1 LNHNV and CDR2 YYDKDF (reference sequence). The CDR3 runs to 13 residues. Here the CDR3 reads CATSRTPWNEQFF. The CDR3 DNA reads TGTGCCACCAGCAGGACTCCGTGGAATGAGCAGTTCTTC.

The sample holds a few counts of this clonotype. V gene TRBV7-8 combines with J gene TRBJ1-6; D perhaps matches TRBD1 (5 bases). Germline lookup yields CDR1 SGHVS and CDR2 FQNEAQ. V lost 1 base and J lost 0, with 16 bases in between. The CDR3 length is 19 residues. CDR3 in DNA: TGTGCCAGCAGCTTAGAAGTAGGGGTCCCAAGCTCCTATAATTCACCCCTCCACTTT. This codes for CASSLEVGVPSSYNSPLHF. The full variable domain, rest sourced from reference TRBV7-8 and TRBJ1-6, is GAGVSQSPRYKVAKRGQDVALRCDPISGHVSLFWYQQALGQGPEFLTYFQNEAQLDKSGLPSDRFFAERPEGSVSTLKIQRTQQEDSAVYLCASSLEVGVPSSYNSPLHFGNGTRLTVT.

This chain connects TRBV4-3 to TRBJ1-2; weak D call: TRBD1 (5 bases). Trimming stripped 0 bases from V and 0 bases from J, with 11 bases between. CDR3 length: 16 amino acids. Germline CDR1 reads LGHNA; CDR2 reads YSLEER. The CDR3 spells CASSQDWGGANYGYTF. The CDR3 region has the DNA TGCGCCAGCAGCCAAGATTGGGGCGGAGCTAACTATGGCTACACCTTC.